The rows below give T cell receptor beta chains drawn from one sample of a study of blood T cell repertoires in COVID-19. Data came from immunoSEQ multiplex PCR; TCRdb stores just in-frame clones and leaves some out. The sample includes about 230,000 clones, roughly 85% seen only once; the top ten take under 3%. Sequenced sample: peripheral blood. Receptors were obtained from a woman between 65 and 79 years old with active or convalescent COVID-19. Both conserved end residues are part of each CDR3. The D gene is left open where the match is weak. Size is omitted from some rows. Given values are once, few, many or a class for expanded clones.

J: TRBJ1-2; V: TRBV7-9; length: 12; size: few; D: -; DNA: TGTGCCAGCAGCAGAACCTTCCAGGGCTACACCTTC; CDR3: CASSRTFQGYTF
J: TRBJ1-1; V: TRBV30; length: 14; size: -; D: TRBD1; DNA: TGTGCCTGGAACACTCTAACAGGGGGCACTGAAGCTTTCTTT; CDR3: CAWNTLTGGTEAFF
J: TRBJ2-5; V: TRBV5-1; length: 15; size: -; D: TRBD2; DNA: TGCGCCAGCAGCTTGTCCCAGCGGGAGGGGAAGACCCAGTACTTC; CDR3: CASSLSQREGKTQYF
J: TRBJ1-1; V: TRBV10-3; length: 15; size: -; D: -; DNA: TGTGCCATCAGTGAGACTGCGGAATTTGCGGCTGGCGCTTTCTTT; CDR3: CAISETAEFAAGAFF
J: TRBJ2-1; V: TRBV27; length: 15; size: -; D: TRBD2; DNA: TGTGCCAGCAGTTCGGGACTAGCGGGAGTGAATGAGCAGTTCTTC; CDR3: CASSSGLAGVNEQFF
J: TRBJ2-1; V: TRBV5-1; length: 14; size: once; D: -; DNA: TGCGCCAGCAGCTTGGCCCCAGAGGGCAATGAGCAGTTCTTC; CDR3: CASSLAPEGNEQFF
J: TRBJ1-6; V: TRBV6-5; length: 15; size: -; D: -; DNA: TGTGCCAGCAGTTACTTTGGGAGAGATAATTCACCCCTCCACTTT; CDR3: CASSYFGRDNSPLHF
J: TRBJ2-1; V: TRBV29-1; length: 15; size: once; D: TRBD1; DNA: TGCAGCGTTGAACCGCAGGGGGCCTTCTACAATGAGCAGTTCTTC; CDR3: CSVEPQGAFYNEQFF
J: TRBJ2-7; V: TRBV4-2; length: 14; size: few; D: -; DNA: TGTGCCAGCAGCCAGCTACTAAACATCGACGAGCAGTACTTC; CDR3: CASSQLLNIDEQYF
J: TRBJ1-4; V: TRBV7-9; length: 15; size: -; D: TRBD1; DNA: TGTGCCAGCAGCCCACTAGTGACAGGGCTCGAAAAACTGTTTTTT; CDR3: CASSPLVTGLEKLFF
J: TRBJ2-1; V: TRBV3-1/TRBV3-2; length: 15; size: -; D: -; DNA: TGTGCCAGCAGCCTTACTCCGAGCTCCTACAATGAGCAGTTCTTC; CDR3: CASSLTPSSYNEQFF
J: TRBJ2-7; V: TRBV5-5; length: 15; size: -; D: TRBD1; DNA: TGTGCCAGCAGCTTGGGGCCGGGACAGATCTACGAGCAGTACTTC; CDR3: CASSLGPGQIYEQYF
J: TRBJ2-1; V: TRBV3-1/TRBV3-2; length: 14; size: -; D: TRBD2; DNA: TGTGCCAGCAGCCTAGCGGGAGGGCCAGAGGAGCAGTTCTTC; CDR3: CASSLAGGPEEQFF
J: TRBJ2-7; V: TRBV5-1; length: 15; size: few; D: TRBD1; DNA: TGCGCCAGCAGCCCACAGACAGGGGGCCCCTACGAGCAGTACTTC; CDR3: CASSPQTGGPYEQYF
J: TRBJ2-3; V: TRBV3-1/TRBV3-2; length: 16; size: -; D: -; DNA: TGTGCCAGCAGCCAAGGGATAGCGGTGGTCCCAGATACGCAGTATTTT; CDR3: CASSQGIAVVPDTQYF
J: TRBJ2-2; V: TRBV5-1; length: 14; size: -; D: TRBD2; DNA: TGCGCCAGCACTGTAGCGGGGAACACCGGGGAGCTGTTTTTT; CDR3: CASTVAGNTGELFF
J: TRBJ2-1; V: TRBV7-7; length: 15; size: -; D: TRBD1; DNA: TGTGCTAGCAGCTCCGGGACAGGCTCCTACAATGAGCAGTTCTTC; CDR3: CASSSGTGSYNEQFF
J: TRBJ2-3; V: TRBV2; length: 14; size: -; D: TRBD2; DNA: TGTGCCAGCAGAGAGGGACTACCCACAGATACGCAGTATTTT; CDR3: CASREGLPTDTQYF
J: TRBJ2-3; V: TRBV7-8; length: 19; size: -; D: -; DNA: TGTGCCAGCAGCTTATTCGCTAGCGCCCGAGTAGGGAACACAGATACGCAGTATTTT; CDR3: CASSLFASARVGNTDTQYF
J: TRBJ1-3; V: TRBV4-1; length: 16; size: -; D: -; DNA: TGCGCCAGCAGCCAAGGCTTCGCGAGCTCTGGAAACACCATATATTTT; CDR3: CASSQGFASSGNTIYF
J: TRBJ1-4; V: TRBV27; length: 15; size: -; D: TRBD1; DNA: TGTGCCAGCAGTCCCGGGGACAGGGTCCGTGAAAAACTGTTTTTT; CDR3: CASSPGDRVREKLFF
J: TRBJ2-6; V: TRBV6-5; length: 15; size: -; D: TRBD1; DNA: TGTGCCAGCGACAGGGGGCTATCTGGGGCCAACGTCCTGACTTTC; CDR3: CASDRGLSGANVLTF
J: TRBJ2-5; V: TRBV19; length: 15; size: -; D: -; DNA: TGTGCCAGTACTAGGTCTACGACAGGTCAAGAGACCCAGTACTTC; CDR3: CASTRSTTGQETQYF
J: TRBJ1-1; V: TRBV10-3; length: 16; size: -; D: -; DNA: TGTGCCATCAGTGATGTTTGGAGGGTGGGGAACACTGAAGCTTTCTTT; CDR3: CAISDVWRVGNTEAFF
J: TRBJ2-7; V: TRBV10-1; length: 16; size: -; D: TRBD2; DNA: TGCGCCAGCAGTGGTGGGACTAGCGGGAGGATCTACGAGCAGTACTTC; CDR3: CASSGGTSGRIYEQYF
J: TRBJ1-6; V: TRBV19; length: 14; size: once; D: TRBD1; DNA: TGTGCCAGTAGTAAGGACAGGCGGAATTCACCCCTCCACTTT; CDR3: CASSKDRRNSPLHF
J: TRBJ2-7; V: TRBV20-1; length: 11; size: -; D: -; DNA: TGCAGTGCTGGGGGCATCTACGAGCAGTACTTC; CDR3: CSAGGIYEQYF
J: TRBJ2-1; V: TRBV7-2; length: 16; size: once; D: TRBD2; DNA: TGTGCCAGCATAAGGGGGGCTAGCGGGACCTACAATGAGCAGTTCTTC; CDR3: CASIRGASGTYNEQFF
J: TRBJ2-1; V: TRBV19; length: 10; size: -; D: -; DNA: TGTGCCAGCGCCCGGGGTGAGCAGTTCTTC; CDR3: CASARGEQFF
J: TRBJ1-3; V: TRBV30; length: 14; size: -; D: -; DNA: TGTGCCTGGAGTCAGTGGGGGGGTGGAAACACCATATATTTT; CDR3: CAWSQWGGGNTIYF
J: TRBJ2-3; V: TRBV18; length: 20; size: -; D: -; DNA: TGTGCCAGCTCACCTGAACCGGTAGGCGTGGGGCCAGGCGGTAGGGATACGCAGTATTTT; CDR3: CASSPEPVGVGPGGRDTQYF
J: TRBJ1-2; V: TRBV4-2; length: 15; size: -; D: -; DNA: TGTGCCAGCAGCCATCCCTACAGGGATGAGTATGGCTACACCTTC; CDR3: CASSHPYRDEYGYTF
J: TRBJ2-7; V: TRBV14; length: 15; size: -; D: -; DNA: TGTGCCAGCAGCCAAGCCCCAGACAGTTTCTACGAGCAGTACTTC; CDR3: CASSQAPDSFYEQYF
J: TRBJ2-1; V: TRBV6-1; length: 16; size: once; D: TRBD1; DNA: TGTGCCAGCAGTGGGATAGGACAGGTGGCCTACAATGAGCAGTTCTTC; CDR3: CASSGIGQVAYNEQFF
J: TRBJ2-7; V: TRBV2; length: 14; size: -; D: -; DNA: TGTGCCAGCAAAGGGGGAACCGAAATTTACGAGCAGTACTTC; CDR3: CASKGGTEIYEQYF
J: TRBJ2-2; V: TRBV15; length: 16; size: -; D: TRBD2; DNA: TGTGCCACCAGCAGAGTGGGGGGGGCGAACACCGGGGAGCTGTTTTTT; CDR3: CATSRVGGANTGELFF
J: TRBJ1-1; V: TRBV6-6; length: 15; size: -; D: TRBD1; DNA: TGTGCCAGCCTGGACAGGGGGCTAGGTAACACTGAAGCTTTCTTT; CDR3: CASLDRGLGNTEAFF
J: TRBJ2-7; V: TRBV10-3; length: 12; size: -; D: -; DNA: TGTGCCATCTCTCCCCGGGGACTCGAGCAGTACTTC; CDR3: CAISPRGLEQYF
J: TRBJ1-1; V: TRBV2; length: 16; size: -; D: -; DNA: TGTGCCAGCATGGGGGGTGCCCCAGCAGGGAACACTGAAGCTTTCTTT; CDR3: CASMGGAPAGNTEAFF
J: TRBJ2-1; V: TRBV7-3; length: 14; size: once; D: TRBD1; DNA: TGTGCCAGCAGCTTATTCAGGGGGCTTAGTGAGCAGTTCTTC; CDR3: CASSLFRGLSEQFF
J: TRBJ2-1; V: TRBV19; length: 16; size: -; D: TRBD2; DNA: TGTGCCACCGCATCCCCACTACTAGCGGGGTACAATGAGCAGTTCTTC; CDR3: CATASPLLAGYNEQFF
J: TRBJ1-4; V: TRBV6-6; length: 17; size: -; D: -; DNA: TGTGCCAGCAGTCCGGGTCTTATCCTTGCAACTAATGAAAAACTGTTTTTT; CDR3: CASSPGLILATNEKLFF
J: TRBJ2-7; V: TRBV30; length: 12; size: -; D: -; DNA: TGTGCCTGGAGTGTAGACAGGTACGAGCAGTACTTC; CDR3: CAWSVDRYEQYF
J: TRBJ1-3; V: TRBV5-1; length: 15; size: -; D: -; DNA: TGCGCCAGCAGCCCCTCCGCGGTCTCTGGAAACACCATATATTTT; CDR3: CASSPSAVSGNTIYF
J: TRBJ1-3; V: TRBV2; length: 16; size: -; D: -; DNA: TGTGCCAGCAGTGAATGGTCGGGGATCTCTGGAAACACCATATATTTT; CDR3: CASSEWSGISGNTIYF
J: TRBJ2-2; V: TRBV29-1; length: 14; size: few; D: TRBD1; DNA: TGCAGCGCCACGGACAGGGCGAACACCGGGGAGCTGTTTTTT; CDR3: CSATDRANTGELFF
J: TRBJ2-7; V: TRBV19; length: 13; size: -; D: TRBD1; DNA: TGTGCCAGTAGTAAGGACAGGTCCTACGAGCAGTACTTC; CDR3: CASSKDRSYEQYF
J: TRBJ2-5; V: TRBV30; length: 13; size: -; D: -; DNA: TGTGCCTGGGACCCCGGACTGGAAAGGACCCAGTACTTC; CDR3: CAWDPGLERTQYF
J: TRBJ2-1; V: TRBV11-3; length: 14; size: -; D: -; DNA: TGTGCCAGCAGCCTTAGCGGCGCCAACAATGAGCAGTTCTTC; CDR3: CASSLSGANNEQFF
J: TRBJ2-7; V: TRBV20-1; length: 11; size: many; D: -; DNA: TGCAGTGCTAGTGGCGACTACGAGCAGTACTTC; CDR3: CSASGDYEQYF
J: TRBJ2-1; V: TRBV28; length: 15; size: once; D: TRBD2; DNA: TGTGCCAGCAGTCTAGCGGGAGGGCCGAACAATGAGCAGTTCTTC; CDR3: CASSLAGGPNNEQFF
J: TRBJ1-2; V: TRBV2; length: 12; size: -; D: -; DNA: TGTGCCAGCAGTGAGGCGGTCTATGGCTACACCTTC; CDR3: CASSEAVYGYTF
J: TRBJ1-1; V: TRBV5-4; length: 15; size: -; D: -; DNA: TGTGCCAGCAGCTTGTCGTCTCAGTTTAACACTGAAGCTTTCTTT; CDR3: CASSLSSQFNTEAFF
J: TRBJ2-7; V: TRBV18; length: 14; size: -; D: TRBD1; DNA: TGTGCCAGCTCACCCCCCGGGACAGCCTACGAGCAGTACTTC; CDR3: CASSPPGTAYEQYF